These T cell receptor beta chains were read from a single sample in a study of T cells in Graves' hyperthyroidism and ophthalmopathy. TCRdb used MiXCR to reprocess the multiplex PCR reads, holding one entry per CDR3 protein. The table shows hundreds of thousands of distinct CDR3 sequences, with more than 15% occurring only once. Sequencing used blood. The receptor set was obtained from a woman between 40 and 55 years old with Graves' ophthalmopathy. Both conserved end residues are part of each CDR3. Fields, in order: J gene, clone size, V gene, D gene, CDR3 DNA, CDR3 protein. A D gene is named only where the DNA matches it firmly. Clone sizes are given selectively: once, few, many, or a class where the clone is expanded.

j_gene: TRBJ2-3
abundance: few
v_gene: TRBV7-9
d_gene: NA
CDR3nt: TGTGCCAGCAGCCCCGGGACCGCCCGTACGCAGTATTTT
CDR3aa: CASSPGTARTQYF

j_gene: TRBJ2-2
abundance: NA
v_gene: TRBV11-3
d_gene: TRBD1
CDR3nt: TGTGCCAGCAGCTCCACAGGGGTGAGCACCGGGGAGCTGTTTTTT
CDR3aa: CASSSTGVSTGELFF

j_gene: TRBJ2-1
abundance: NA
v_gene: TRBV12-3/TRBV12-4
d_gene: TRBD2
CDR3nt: TGTGCCAGCAGGCCGGGGGGGCCAAGCTCCTACAATGAGCAGTTCTTC
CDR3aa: CASRPGGPSSYNEQFF

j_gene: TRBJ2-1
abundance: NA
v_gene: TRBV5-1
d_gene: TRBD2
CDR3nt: TGCGCCAGCAGCTACCCCCTCGACGGGACTAGCGGACACAATGAGCAGTTCTTC
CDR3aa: CASSYPLDGTSGHNEQFF

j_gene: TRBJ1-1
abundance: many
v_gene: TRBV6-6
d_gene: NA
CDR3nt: TGTGCCAGCAGTTACTCCTACAGAATGAACACTGAAGCTTTCTTT
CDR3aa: CASSYSYRMNTEAFF

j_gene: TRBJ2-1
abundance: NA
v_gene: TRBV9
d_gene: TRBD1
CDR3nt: TGTGCCAGCAGCGTACTTGGACAGGGGCTGAATGAGCAGTTCTTC
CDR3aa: CASSVLGQGLNEQFF

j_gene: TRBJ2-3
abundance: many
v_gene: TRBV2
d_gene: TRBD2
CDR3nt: TGTGCCAGCAGGACTAGCGGGCCAGATACGCAGTATTTT
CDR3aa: CASRTSGPDTQYF

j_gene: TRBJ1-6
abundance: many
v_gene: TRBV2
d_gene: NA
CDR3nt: TGTGCCAGCAGTGTTTGGACAGCAAATTCACCCCTCCACTTT
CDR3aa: CASSVWTANSPLHF

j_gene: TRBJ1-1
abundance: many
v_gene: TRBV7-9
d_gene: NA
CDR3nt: TGTGCCAGCAGCTTCGGTGCCGTGGCCCCAAGGGTGAACACTGAAGCTTTCTTT
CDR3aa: CASSFGAVAPRVNTEAFF

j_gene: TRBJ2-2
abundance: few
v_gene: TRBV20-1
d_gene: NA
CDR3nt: TGCAGTGTGCCCACCCGGGCGGGTCCCGGGGAGCTGTTTTTT
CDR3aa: CSVPTRAGPGELFF

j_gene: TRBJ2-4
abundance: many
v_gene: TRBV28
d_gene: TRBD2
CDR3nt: TGTGCCAGCAGTTTTTTGGCGGGAGGGCGTAACATTCAGTACTTC
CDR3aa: CASSFLAGGRNIQYF

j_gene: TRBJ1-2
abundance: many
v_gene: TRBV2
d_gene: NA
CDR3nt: TGTGCCAGCAGCATTGACGGAGAGCGGGGCTACACCTTC
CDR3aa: CASSIDGERGYTF

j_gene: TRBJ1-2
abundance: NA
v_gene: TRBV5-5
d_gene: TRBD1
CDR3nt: TGTGCCAGCAGCGACCCCCCGGGACAGGGAACCTATGGCTACACCTTC
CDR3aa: CASSDPPGQGTYGYTF

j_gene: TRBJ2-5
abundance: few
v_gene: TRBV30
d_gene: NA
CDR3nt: TGTGCCTGGAGCTGGGTTGAAGAGACCCAGTACTTC
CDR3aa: CAWSWVEETQYF

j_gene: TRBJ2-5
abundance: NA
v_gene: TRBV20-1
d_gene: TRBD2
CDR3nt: TGCAGTGCTAGACCCAAAAGCGGGAGCGGGGAGACCCAGTACTTC
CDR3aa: CSARPKSGSGETQYF

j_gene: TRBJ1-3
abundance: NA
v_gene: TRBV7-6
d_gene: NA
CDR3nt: TGTGCCAGCAGCTTAGCGGGCGGGGCAGTCTCTGGAAACACCATATATTTT
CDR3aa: CASSLAGGAVSGNTIYF

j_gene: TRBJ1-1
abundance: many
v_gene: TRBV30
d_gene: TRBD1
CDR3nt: TGTGCCTGGACAGGGGGAGCGACTGAAGCTTTCTTT
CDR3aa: CAWTGGATEAFF

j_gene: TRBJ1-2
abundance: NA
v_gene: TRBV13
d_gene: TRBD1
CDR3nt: TGTGCCAGCAGCTTAGCCGGGACAGGGGGCAATGGCTACACCTTC
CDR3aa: CASSLAGTGGNGYTF

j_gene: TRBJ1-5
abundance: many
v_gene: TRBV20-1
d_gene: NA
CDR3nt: TGCAGTGCGGGTGGGGCGCAGTCTGGCAATCAGCCCCAGCATTTT
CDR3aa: CSAGGAQSGNQPQHF

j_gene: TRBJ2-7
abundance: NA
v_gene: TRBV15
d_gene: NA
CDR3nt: TGTGCCACCAGCAGAGATTTTTCCTTCGACGAGCAGTACTTC
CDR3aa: CATSRDFSFDEQYF

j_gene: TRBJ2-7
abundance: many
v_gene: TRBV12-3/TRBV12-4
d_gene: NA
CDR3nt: TGTGCCAGCTCCGCCAGCAGGGTATACGAGCAGTACTTC
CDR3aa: CASSASRVYEQYF

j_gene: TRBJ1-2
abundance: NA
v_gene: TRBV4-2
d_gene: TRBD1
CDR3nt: TGTGCCAGCAGCCTTAACAGGGGGAATAACTATGGCTACACCTTC
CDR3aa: CASSLNRGNNYGYTF

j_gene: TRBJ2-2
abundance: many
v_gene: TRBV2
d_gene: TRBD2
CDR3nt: TGTGCCAGCAGTTCCACCTGGATAGCGGGCGCGAACACCGGGGAGCTGTTTTTT
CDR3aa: CASSSTWIAGANTGELFF

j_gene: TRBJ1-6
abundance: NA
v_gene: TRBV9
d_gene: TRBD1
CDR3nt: TGTGCCAGCAGCACAGGACAGGGAATGGCTTCACCCCTCCACTTT
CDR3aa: CASSTGQGMASPLHF

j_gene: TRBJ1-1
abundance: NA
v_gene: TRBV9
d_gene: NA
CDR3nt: TGTGCCAGCAGCCAACCGGGGGTAAGCACTGAAGCTTTCTTT
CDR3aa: CASSQPGVSTEAFF

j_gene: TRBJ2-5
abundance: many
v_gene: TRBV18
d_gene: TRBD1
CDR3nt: TGTGCCAGCTCACGGGCGAGGGACAGTCCTCAGGAGACCCAGTACTTC
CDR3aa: CASSRARDSPQETQYF

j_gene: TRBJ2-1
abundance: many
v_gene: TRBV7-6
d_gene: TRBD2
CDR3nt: TGTGCCAGCAGCTTAGGACGAGGGACTAGCGGGGGGGCCCGACCCTTCAATGAGCAGTTCTTC
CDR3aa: CASSLGRGTSGGARPFNEQFF

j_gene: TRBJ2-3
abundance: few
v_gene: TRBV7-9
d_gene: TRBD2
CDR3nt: TGTGCCAGCAGCTCCCTAGCGGGGTACACAGATACGCAGTATTTT
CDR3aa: CASSSLAGYTDTQYF

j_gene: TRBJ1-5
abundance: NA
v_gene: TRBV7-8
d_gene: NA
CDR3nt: TGTGCCAGCAGCTCCCACCCCAGGACAGATGATAATCAGCCCCAGCATTTT
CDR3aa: CASSSHPRTDDNQPQHF

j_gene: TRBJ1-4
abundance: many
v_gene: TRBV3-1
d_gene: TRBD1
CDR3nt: TGTGCCAGCAGCCAACCCGGACAGGGGATCGATGAAAAACTGTTTTTT
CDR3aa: CASSQPGQGIDEKLFF

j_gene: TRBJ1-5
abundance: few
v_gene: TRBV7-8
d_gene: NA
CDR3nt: TGTGCCAGCAGCTTAGATCAGGGAACGAGACCCCAGCATTTT
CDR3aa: CASSLDQGTRPQHF

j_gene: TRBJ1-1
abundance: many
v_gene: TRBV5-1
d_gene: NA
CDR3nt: TGCGCCAGCAGCTTGGGGAGCGGGGGACGAATCGGGGAGAACACTGAAGCTTTCTTT
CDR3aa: CASSLGSGGRIGENTEAFF

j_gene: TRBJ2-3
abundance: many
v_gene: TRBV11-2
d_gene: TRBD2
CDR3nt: TGTGCCAGCAGCTTAAAGTTTAGCGGGGGGCCTAGCACAGATACGCAGTATTTT
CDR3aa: CASSLKFSGGPSTDTQYF

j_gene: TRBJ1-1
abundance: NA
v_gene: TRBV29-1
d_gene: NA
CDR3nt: TGCAGAGCCGAGACGGGGAACACTGAAGCTTTCTTT
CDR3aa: CRAETGNTEAFF

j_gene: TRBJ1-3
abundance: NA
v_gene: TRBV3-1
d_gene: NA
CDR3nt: TGTGCCAGCAGCCAAGCGGACAGCCTGCGGGGAAACACCATATATTTT
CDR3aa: CASSQADSLRGNTIYF

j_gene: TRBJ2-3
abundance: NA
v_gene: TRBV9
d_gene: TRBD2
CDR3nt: TGTGCCAGCAGCGTAGCGGTAGCGGGGGGCACAGATACGCAGTATTTT
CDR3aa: CASSVAVAGGTDTQYF

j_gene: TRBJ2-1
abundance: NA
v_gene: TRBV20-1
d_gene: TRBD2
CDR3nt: TGCAGTGCAGAGGGGGGACTAGCCGACAGTGAGCAGTTCTTC
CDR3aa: CSAEGGLADSEQFF

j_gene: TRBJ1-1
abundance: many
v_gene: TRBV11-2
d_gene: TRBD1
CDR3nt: TGTGCCAGCAGCTTAAATTCGGGGACAGCCAAGGCTTTCTTT
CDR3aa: CASSLNSGTAKAFF

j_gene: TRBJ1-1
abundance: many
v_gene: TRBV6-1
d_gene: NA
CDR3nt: TGTGCCAGCAGTTTCCGGACAGTTAGGAACACTGAAGCTTTCTTT
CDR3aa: CASSFRTVRNTEAFF

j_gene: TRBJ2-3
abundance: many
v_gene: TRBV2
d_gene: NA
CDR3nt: TGTGCCAGCAGTGAAGCCTCCGGAATAGGGGGTACGCAGTATTTT
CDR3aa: CASSEASGIGGTQYF

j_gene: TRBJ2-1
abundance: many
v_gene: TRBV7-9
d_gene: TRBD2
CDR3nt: TGTGCCAGCAGTCCCGGGACTATGAATGAGCAGTTCTTC
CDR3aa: CASSPGTMNEQFF

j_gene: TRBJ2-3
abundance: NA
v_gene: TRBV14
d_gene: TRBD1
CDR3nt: TGTGCCAGCAGCCAAGATTTGACAGGGTTGAGAGATACGCAGTATTTT
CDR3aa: CASSQDLTGLRDTQYF

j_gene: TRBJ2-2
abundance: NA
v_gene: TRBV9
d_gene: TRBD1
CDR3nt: TGTGCCAGCAGCGTAGAGGACAGGGCCACCGGGGAGCTGTTTTTT
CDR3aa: CASSVEDRATGELFF

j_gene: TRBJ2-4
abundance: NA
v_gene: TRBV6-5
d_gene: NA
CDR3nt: TGTGCCAGCAGTTACTCGAGGGGCTTCGGGAACATTCAGTACTTC
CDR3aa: CASSYSRGFGNIQYF

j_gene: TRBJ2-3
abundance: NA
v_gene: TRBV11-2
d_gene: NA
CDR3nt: TGTGCCAGCAGCTTAATAAGCGGGTCTTATACGCAGTATTTT
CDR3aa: CASSLISGSYTQYF

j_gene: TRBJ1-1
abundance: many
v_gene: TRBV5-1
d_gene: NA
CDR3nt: TGCGCCAGCAGCCCGGGAATAGGGAAGAACACTGAAGCTTTCTTT
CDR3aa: CASSPGIGKNTEAFF